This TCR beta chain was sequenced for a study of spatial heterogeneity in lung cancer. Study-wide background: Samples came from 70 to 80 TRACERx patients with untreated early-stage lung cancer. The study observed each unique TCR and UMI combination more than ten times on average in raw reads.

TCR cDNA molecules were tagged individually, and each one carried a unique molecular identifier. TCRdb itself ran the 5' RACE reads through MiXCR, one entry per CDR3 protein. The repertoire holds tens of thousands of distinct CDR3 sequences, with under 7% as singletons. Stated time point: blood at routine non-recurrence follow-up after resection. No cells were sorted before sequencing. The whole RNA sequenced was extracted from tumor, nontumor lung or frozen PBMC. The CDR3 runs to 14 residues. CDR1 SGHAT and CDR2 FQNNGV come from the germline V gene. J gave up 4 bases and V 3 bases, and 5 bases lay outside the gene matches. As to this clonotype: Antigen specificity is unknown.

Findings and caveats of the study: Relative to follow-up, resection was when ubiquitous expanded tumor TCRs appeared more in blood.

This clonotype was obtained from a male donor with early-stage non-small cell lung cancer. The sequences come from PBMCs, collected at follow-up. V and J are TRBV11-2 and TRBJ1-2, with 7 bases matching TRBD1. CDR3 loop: CASSFGTEVYGYTF. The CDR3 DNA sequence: TGTGCCAGCAGCTTCGGGACAGAGGTCTATGGCTACACCTTC.